These T cell receptor beta chains were read from a single sample in a study of blood T cell repertoires in COVID-19. Sequencing was performed with immunoSEQ multiplex PCR; in TCRdb, only in-frame clones are kept and a portion is missing. The repertoire holds more than 90,000 clones, with about 92% as singletons. Sequences were obtained from peripheral blood. The receptors were sampled from a man aged 50-60 years with active COVID-19. The CDR3 runs from the conserved cysteine through the conserved F or W. A D gene is named only where the DNA matches it firmly. Clone size is not always given. Where it is, it says once, few, many or a class for expanded clones.

>-|13|TRBV18|-|TRBJ1-6
TGTGCCAGCTCACTCCCCGAGCGGGCACCCCTCCACTTT
CASSLPERAPLHF
>-|15|TRBV3-1/TRBV3-2|-|TRBJ1-2
TGTGCCAGCAGCCAAGGGGTCATGTCGGGTCAGGGCTACACCTTC
CASSQGVMSGQGYTF
>-|18|TRBV5-1|TRBD1|TRBJ2-3
TGCGCCAGCAGCTTGGACCCACTTGGACAGGCGAACACAGATACGCAGTATTTT
CASSLDPLGQANTDTQYF
>once|14|TRBV6-5|TRBD1|TRBJ1-3
TGTGCCAGCAGCCGGACAGGGTGGGGAAACACCATATATTTT
CASSRTGWGNTIYF
>-|12|TRBV12-3/TRBV12-4|TRBD1|TRBJ2-7
TGTGCCAGCGGACAGGGGGCGTCCGAGCAGTACTTC
CASGQGASEQYF
>few|17|TRBV18|TRBD1|TRBJ2-7
TGTGCCAGCGAGACAGGGGGCGCAACCCTGCTATTCTACGAGCAGTACTTC
CASETGGATLLFYEQYF
>-|14|TRBV18|-|TRBJ1-1
TGTGCCAGCTCACCTGGGGGGGGTTTCACTGAAGCTTTCTTT
CASSPGGGFTEAFF
>-|16|TRBV6-5|TRBD2|TRBJ2-1
TGTGCCAGCAGTTCGGGCGGGAGTCTGTCCTACAATGAGCAGTTCTTC
CASSSGGSLSYNEQFF
>-|14|TRBV9|TRBD1|TRBJ1-6
TGTGCCAGCAGCGTCGGGACAGGGTTATCACCCCTCCACTTT
CASSVGTGLSPLHF
>-|12|TRBV2|-|TRBJ2-7
TGTGCCAGCGGCGGGCTTACCTACGAGCAGTACTTC
CASGGLTYEQYF
>-|16|TRBV28|-|TRBJ2-7
TGTGCCAGCAGCCACGGTCGGAGAACAGGGACCTACGAGCAGTACTTC
CASSHGRRTGTYEQYF
>-|15|TRBV7-9|-|TRBJ2-3
TGTGCCAGCAGCCCAGGAGGGGCATTGGGAGATACGCAGTATTTT
CASSPGGALGDTQYF
>-|11|TRBV20-1|TRBD1|TRBJ2-3
TGCAGTCTGACAGGGGCCGATACGCAGTATTTT
CSLTGADTQYF
>-|15|TRBV18|TRBD2|TRBJ2-5
TGTGCCAGCTCACCAGGGGCGGGAGTGGAGGAGACCCAGTACTTC
CASSPGAGVEETQYF
>once|15|TRBV19|TRBD1|TRBJ1-5
TGTGCCAGTAGTGCACAGGGGCCCTTCGGGCAGCCCCAGCATTTT
CASSAQGPFGQPQHF
>-|14|TRBV27|TRBD1|TRBJ1-1
TGTGCCAGCAGTTCGAACAGGGGAGGCACTGAAGCTTTCTTT
CASSSNRGGTEAFF
>-|16|TRBV19|TRBD1|TRBJ1-5
TGTGCCAGTAGTATTTACGGGACAGGGAGCAATCAGCCCCAGCATTTT
CASSIYGTGSNQPQHF
>-|12|TRBV28|-|TRBJ2-1
TGTGCCAGCAGTTTTGGGGGCGATGAGCAGTTCTTC
CASSFGGDEQFF
>-|15|TRBV9|-|TRBJ2-1
TGTGCCAGCAGCGTAGGACTCGGGGGTTGGAATGAGCAGTTCTTC
CASSVGLGGWNEQFF
>-|13|TRBV6-5|TRBD1|TRBJ1-6
TGTGCCAGCAGCTTGCCAGGGGGTTCACCCCTCCACTTT
CASSLPGGSPLHF
>-|12|TRBV7-9|-|TRBJ2-5
TGTGCCAGCAGCCGGGCGGGAGAGACCCAGTACTTC
CASSRAGETQYF
>many|16|TRBV28|TRBD2|TRBJ2-7
TGTGCCAGCAGCCCTTGGGAGCGGGAGTCCTCGGGAGAGCAGTACTTC
CASSPWERESSGEQYF
>few|15|TRBV10-2|TRBD2|TRBJ2-7
TGCGCCAGCAGTGGGGTAGCGGGACCCTCCTACGAGCAGTACTTC
CASSGVAGPSYEQYF
>-|17|TRBV4-1|-|TRBJ1-1
TGCGCCAGCAGCCAAGCCCACGACGGGGTTCCGAACACTGAAGCTTTCTTT
CASSQAHDGVPNTEAFF
>-|16|TRBV5-1|TRBD1|TRBJ2-2
TGCGCCAGCAGCTTGTCCGGACAGGGGGCCGCCGGGGAGCTGTTTTTT
CASSLSGQGAAGELFF
>once|12|TRBV10-2|-|TRBJ1-5
TGCGCCAGCAGTGAGAGGGGTCAGCCCCAGCATTTT
CASSERGQPQHF
>-|15|TRBV19|TRBD2|TRBJ2-3
TGTGCCAGTAGTTTGGCGGGAGGTAGCACAGATACGCAGTATTTT
CASSLAGGSTDTQYF
>-|15|TRBV3-1/TRBV3-2|-|TRBJ2-1
TGTGCCAGCAGCCAAGATCCGGGAGTCTACAATGAGCAGTTCTTC
CASSQDPGVYNEQFF
>-|15|TRBV28|-|TRBJ1-6
TGTGCCAGCAGCATCGTGGCAGGAGGTAATTCACCCCTCCACTTT
CASSIVAGGNSPLHF
>once|15|TRBV10-3|TRBD2|TRBJ2-1
TGTGCCATCAGTGAGAAAAGCGGGAAGTACAATGAGCAGTTCTTC
CAISEKSGKYNEQFF
>-|12|TRBV9|-|TRBJ2-1
TGTGCCAGCAGCCCCCCTGTGAATGAGCAGTTCTTC
CASSPPVNEQFF
>-|17|TRBV3-1/TRBV3-2|-|TRBJ1-2
TGTGCCAGCAGCCCCCAAATCTTCGGGGGGCAACCCTATGGCTACACCTTC
CASSPQIFGGQPYGYTF
>-|13|TRBV3-1/TRBV3-2|-|TRBJ2-5
TGTGCCAGCAGCCCCCCGGGGCAAGAGACCCAGTACTTC
CASSPPGQETQYF
>-|12|TRBV2|-|TRBJ2-7
TGTGCCAGCAGTTCAACAGGGCGCGAGCAGTACTTC
CASSSTGREQYF
>-|15|TRBV6-5|-|TRBJ1-4
TGTGCCAGCAGCCAGGTGCAGGGTCTAAATGAAAAACTGTTTTTT
CASSQVQGLNEKLFF
>-|16|TRBV5-1|-|TRBJ1-3
TGCGCCAGCAGCCCCAACGTGGGGCAGGTTGGAAACACCATATATTTT
CASSPNVGQVGNTIYF
>-|17|TRBV5-4|TRBD1|TRBJ1-5
TGTGCCAGCAGCTTCCCACAGGGGTTCGCAAGGAATCAGCCCCAGCATTTT
CASSFPQGFARNQPQHF
>-|17|TRBV3-1/TRBV3-2|TRBD2|TRBJ2-7
TGTGCCAGCAGCCAATTGTCCGCTAGCGGGAGAACCTACGAGCAGTACTTC
CASSQLSASGRTYEQYF
>-|13|TRBV6-5|-|TRBJ1-3
TGTGCCAGCAGAGGGGGATCTGGAAACACCATATATTTT
CASRGGSGNTIYF
>-|15|TRBV4-1|TRBD1|TRBJ2-1
TGCGCCAGCAGCCGGGGACAGGGACCTTACAATGAGCAGTTCTTC
CASSRGQGPYNEQFF
>-|15|TRBV11-2|TRBD1|TRBJ2-7
TGTGCCAGCAGCCCACGAAGGACAGGGAGGTGGGGGCAGTACTTC
CASSPRRTGRWGQYF
>-|14|TRBV19|TRBD1|TRBJ1-1
TGTGCCAGTAGTAAGACAGGGGCGAACACTGAAGCTTTCTTT
CASSKTGANTEAFF
>-|18|TRBV27|TRBD2|TRBJ2-3
TGTGCCAGCAGTTCAATCGGGACTAGCGGGAGGTTCGCAGATACGCAGTATTTT
CASSSIGTSGRFADTQYF
>few|15|TRBV30|-|TRBJ1-3
TGTGCCTCCTCGGACGTAGGAGGGTCTGGAAACACCATATATTTT
CASSDVGGSGNTIYF
>-|13|TRBV18|-|TRBJ1-5
TGTGCCAGCTCACCTTCGACAGACCAGCCCCAGCATTTT
CASSPSTDQPQHF